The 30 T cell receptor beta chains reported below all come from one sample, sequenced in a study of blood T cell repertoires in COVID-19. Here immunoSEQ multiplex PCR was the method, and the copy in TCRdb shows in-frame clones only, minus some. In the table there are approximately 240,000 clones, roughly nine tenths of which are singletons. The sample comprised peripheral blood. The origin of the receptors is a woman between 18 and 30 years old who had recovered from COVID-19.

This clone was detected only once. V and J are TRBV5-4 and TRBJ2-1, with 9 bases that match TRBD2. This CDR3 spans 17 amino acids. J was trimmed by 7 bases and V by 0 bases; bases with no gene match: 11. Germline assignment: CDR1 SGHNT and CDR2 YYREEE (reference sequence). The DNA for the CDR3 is TGTGCCAGCAGCTTGGAGCTAGCGGGGCGAAGTTGGAATGAGCAGTTCTTC. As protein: CASSLELAGRSWNEQFF.

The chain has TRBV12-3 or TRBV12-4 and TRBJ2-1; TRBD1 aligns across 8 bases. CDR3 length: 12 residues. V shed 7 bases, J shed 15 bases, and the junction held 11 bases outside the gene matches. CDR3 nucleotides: TGTGCCAGCACCCCCATCGACAGGGGCACGTTCTTC. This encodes CASTPIDRGTFF.

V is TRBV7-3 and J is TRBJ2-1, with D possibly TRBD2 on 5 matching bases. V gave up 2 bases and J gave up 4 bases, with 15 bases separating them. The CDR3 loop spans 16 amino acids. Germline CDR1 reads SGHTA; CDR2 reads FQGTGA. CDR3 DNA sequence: TGTGCCAGCAGCTTACTCCCGGGGTCGGGTTACAATGAGCAGTTCTTC. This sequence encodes CASSLLPGSGYNEQFF.

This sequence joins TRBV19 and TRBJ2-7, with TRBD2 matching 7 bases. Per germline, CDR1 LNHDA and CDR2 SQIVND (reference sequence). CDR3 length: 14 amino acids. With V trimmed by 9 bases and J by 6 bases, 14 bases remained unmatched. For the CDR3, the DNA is TGTGCCAGGCTCCCATTTGCGGGAGCGGGCGAGCAGTACTTC. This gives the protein CARLPFAGAGEQYF.

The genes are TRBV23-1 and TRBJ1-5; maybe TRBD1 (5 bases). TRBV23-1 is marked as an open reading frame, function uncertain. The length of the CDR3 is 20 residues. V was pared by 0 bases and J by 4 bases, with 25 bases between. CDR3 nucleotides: TGCGCCAGCAGTCAATCCCCCAGGAGGGCAGGGCTTCCCGAAAATCAGCCCCAGCATTTT. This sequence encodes CASSQSPRRAGLPENQPQHF.

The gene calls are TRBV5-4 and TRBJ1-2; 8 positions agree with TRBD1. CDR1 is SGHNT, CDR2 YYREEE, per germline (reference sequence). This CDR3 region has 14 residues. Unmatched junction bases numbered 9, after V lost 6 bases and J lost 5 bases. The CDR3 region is CASNLGTGGYGYTF. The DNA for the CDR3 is TGTGCCAGCAACCTAGGGACAGGAGGTTATGGCTACACCTTC.

For the CDR3, the DNA is TGCAGTCTATACCGGGACAGGGGAGAGACCCAGTACTTC. Amino acids: CSLYRDRGETQYF. This chain joins TRBV29-1 and TRBJ2-5, with 10 bases aligning to TRBD1. Germline loops: CDR1 SQVTM, CDR2 ANQGSEA. The CDR3 extends over 13 amino acids.

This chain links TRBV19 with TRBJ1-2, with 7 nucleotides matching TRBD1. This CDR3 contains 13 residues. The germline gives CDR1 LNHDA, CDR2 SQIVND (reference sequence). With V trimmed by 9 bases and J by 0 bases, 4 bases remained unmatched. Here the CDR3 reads CASRDSPNYGYTF. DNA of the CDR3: TGTGCCAGCCGGGACAGCCCTAACTATGGCTACACCTTC. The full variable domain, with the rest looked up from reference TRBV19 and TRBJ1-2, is DGGITQSPKYLFRKEGQNVTLSCEQNLNHDAMYWYRQDPGQGLRLIYYSQIVNDFQKGDIAEGYSVSREKKESFPLTVTSAQKNPTAFYLCASRDSPNYGYTFGSGTRLTVV.

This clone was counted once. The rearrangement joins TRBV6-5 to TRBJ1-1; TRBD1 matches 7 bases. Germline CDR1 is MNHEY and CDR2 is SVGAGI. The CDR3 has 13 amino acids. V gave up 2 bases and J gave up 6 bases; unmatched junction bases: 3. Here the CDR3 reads CASSYRQGAEAFF. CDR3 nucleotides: TGTGCCAGCAGTTACAGACAGGGTGCTGAAGCTTTCTTT.

This CDR3 is CASSQDGRGFNTEAFF. The CDR3 DNA follows: TGTGCCAGCAGCCAAGATGGACGGGGGTTCAACACTGAAGCTTTCTTT. The chain employs TRBV4-2 and TRBJ1-1, with a tentative D call TRBD1 (5 bases). This CDR3 comprises 16 residues. Germline CDR1 and CDR2: LGHNA and YNFKEQ. V lost 0 bases to trimming and J lost 2 bases, with 13 bases between them.

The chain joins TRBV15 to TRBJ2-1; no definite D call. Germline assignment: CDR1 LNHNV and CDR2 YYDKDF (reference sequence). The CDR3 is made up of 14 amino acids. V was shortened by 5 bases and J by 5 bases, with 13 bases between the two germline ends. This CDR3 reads CATSVREANNEQFF. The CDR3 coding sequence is TGTGCCACCAGCGTGCGTGAGGCCAACAATGAGCAGTTCTTC. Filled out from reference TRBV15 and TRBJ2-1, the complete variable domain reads DAMVIQNPRYQVTQFGKPVTLSCSQTLNHNVMYWYQQKSSQAPKLLFHYYDKDFNNEADTPDNFQSRRPNTSFCFLDIRSPGLGDTAMYLCATSVREANNEQFFGPGTRLTVL.

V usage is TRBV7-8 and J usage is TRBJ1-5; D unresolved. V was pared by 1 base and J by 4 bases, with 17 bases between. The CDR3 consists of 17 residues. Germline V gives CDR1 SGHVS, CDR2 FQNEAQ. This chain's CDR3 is CASSLDLRGGDNQPQHF. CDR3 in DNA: TGTGCCAGCAGCTTAGATTTGCGGGGAGGAGATAATCAGCCCCAGCATTTT.

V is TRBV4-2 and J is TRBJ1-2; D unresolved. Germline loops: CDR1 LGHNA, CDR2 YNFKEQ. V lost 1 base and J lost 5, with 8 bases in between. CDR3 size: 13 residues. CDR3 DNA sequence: TGTGCCAGCAGCCAAGCCGGGGTTTATGGCTACACCTTC. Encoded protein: CASSQAGVYGYTF.

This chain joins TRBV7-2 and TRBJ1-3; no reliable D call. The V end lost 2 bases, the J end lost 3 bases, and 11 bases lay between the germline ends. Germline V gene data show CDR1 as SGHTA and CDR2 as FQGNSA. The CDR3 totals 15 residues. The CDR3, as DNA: TGTGCCAGCAGCTTAACCAGAGGGAGTGGAAACACCATATATTTT. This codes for CASSLTRGSGNTIYF.

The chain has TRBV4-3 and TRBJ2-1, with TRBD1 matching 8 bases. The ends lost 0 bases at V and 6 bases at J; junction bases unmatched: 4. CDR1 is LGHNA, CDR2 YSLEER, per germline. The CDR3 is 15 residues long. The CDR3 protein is CASSQDPTGGNEQFF. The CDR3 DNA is TGCGCCAGCAGCCAAGATCCCACAGGGGGCAATGAGCAGTTCTTC.

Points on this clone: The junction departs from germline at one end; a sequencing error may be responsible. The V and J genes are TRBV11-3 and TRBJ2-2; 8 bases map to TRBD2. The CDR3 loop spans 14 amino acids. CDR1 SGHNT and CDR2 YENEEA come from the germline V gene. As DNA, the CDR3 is TGTGCCAGCAAGGATAGCGGGAACGCCGGGGAGCTGTTTTTT. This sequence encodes CASKDSGNAGELFF.

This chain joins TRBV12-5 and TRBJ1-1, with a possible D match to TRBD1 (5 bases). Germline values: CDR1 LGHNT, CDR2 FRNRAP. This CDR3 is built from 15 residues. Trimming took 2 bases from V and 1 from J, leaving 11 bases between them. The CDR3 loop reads CASGLPGFTNTEAFF. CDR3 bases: TGTGCTAGTGGTTTGCCAGGGTTTACGAACACTGAAGCTTTCTTT.

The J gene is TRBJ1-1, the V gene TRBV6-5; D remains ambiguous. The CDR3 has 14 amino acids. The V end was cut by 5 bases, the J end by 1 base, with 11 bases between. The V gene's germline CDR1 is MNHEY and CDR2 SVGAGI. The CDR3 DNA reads TGTGCCAGCAGTAGCCCTGGAGGGAACACTGAAGCTTTCTTT. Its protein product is CASSSPGGNTEAFF.

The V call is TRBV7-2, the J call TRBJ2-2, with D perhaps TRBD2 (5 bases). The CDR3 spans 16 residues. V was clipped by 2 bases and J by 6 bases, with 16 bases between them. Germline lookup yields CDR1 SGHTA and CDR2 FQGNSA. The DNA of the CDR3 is TGTGCCAGCAGCTTAAAGCGGAGCGTCAGCCCCGGGGAGCTGTTTTTT. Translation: CASSLKRSVSPGELFF.

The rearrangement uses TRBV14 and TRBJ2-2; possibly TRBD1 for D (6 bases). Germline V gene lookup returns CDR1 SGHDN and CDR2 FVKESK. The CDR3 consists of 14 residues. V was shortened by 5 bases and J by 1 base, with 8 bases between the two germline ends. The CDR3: CASSRTVNTGELFF. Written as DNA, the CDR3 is TGTGCCAGCAGCAGGACAGTGAACACCGGGGAGCTGTTTTTT.

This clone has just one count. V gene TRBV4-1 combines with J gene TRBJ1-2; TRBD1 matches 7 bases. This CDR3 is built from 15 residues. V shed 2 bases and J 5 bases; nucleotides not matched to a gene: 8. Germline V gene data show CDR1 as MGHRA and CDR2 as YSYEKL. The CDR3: CASSQIFGTEYGYTF. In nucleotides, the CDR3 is TGCGCCAGCAGCCAAATTTTTGGGACAGAGTATGGCTACACCTTC.

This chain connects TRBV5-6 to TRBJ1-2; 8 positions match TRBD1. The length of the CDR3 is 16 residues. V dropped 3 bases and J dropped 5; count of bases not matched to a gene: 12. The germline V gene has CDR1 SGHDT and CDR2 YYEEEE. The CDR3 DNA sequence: TGTGCCAGCAGCTCGAAAACGTGGACAGGGAGGTATGGCTACACCTTC. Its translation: CASSSKTWTGRYGYTF.

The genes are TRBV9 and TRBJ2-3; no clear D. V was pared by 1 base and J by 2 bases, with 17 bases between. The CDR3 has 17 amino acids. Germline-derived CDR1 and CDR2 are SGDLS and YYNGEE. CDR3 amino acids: CASSVPYSQTPTDTQYF. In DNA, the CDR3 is TGTGCCAGCAGCGTACCCTACTCCCAAACCCCCACAGATACGCAGTATTTT.

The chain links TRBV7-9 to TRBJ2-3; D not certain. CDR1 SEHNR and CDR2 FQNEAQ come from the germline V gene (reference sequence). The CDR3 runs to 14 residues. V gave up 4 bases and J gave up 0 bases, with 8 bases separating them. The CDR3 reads CASSSGRSTDTQYF. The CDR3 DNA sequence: TGTGCCAGCAGCTCGGGTCGGAGCACAGATACGCAGTATTTT. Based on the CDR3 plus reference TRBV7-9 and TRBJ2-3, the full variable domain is DTGVSQNPRHKITKRGQNVTFRCDPISEHNRLYWYRQTLGQGPEFLTYFQNEAQLEKSRLLSDRFSAERPKGSFSTLEIQRTEQGDSAMYLCASSSGRSTDTQYFGPGTRLTVL.

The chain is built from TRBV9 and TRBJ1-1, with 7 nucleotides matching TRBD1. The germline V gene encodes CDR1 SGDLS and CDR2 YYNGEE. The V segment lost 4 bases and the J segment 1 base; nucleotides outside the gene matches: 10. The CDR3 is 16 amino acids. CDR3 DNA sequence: TGTGCCAGCAGCCCGCGACAGGGAGGTCGGAACACTGAAGCTTTCTTT. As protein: CASSPRQGGRNTEAFF.

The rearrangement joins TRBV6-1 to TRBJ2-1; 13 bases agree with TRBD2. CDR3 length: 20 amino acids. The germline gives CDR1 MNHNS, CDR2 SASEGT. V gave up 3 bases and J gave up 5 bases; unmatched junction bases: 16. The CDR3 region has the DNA TGTGCCAGCAGTGATCCATGGACTAGCGGGAGTGGGGGCGATGACAATGAGCAGTTCTTC. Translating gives CASSDPWTSGSGGDDNEQFF.

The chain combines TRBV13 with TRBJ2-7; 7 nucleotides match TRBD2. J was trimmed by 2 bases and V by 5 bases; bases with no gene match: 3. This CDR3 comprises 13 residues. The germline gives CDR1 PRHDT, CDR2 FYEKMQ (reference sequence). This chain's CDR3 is CASSNSGAYEQYF. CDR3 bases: TGTGCCAGCAGCAACAGCGGGGCCTACGAGCAGTACTTC.

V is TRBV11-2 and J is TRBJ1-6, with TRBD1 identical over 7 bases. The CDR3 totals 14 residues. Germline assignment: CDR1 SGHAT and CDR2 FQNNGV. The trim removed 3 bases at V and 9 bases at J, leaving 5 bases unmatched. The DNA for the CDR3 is TGTGCCAGCAGCTTCCAGGGGGGAAGTTCACCCCTCCACTTT. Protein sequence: CASSFQGGSSPLHF.

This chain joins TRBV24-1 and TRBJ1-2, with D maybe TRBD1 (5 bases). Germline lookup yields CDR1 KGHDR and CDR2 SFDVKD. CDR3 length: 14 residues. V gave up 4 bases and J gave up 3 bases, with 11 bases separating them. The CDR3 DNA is TGTGCCACCAGTGACCAGGGATCTGACTATGGCTACACCTTC. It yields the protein CATSDQGSDYGYTF.

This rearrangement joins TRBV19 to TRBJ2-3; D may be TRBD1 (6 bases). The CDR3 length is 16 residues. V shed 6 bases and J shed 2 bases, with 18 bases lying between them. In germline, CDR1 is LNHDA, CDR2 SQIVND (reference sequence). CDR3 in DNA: TGTGCCAGTAGGGCAAAGACAGGTTTATTCACAGATACGCAGTATTTT. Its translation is CASRAKTGLFTDTQYF.